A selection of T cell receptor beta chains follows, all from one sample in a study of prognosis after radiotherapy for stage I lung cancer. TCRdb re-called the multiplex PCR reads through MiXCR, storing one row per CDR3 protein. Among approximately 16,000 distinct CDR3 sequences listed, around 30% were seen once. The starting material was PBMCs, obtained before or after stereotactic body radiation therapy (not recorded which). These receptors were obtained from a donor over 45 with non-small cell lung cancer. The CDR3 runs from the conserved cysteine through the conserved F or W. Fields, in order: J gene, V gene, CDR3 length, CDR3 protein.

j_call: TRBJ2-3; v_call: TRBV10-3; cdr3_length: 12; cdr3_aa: CPISETADTQYF
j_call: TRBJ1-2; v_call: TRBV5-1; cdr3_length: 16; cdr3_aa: CASSAGTGGANYGYTF
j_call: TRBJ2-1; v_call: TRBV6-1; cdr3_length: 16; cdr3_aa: CASSYYGGPGYNEQFF
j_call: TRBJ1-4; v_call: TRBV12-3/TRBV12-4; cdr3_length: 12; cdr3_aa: CASSLQGEKLFF
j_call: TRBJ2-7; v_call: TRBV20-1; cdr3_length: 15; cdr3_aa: CSASTPGGRAYEQYF
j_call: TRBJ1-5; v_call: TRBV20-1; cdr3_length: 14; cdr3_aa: CSATGRQRGQPQHF
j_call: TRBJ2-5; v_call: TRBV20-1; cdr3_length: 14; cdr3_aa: CSAHRDRHGETQYF
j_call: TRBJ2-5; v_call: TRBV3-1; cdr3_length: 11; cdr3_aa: CASSHRETQYF
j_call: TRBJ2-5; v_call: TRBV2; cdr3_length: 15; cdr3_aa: CASSLGQGTSETQYF
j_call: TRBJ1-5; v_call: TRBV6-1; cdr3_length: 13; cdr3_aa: CASSRTRDQTQHF
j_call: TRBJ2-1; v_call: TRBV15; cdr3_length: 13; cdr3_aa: CATSRDPGNEQFF
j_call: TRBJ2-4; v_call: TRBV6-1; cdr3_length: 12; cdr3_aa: CASTLSKNIQYF
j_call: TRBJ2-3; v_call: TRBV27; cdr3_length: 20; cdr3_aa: CASSLGTSGRILTATDTQYF
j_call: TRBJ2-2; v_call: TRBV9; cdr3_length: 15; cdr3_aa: CASSPRQLNTGELFF
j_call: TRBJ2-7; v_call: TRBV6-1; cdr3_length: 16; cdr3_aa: CASSEPGGRSSYEQYF
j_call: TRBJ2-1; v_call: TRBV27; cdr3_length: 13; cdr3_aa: CASSLVPYNEQFF
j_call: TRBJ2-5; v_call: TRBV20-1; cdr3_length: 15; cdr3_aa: CSAIPPSGQKETQYF
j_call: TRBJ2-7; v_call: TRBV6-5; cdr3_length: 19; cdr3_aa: CASSYSRPSGTGSSYEQYF
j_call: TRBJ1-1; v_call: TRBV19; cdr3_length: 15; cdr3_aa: CASRMPGGRDTEAFF
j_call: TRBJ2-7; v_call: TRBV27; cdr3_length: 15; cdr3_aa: CASSLRGRNSYEQYF
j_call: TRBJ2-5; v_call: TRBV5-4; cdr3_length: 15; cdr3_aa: CASSLGRGLRETQYF
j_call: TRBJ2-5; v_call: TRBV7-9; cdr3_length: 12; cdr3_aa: CASSLGRGRMYF
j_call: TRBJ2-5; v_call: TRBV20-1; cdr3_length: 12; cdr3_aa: CSARPRAETQYF
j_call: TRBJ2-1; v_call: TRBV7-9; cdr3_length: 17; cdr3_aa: CASSLGQGLVTYNEQFF
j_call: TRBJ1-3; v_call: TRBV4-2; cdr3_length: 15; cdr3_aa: CASSQDGDSGNTIYF
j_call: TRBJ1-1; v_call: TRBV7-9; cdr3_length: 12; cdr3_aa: CASSLSQGGAFF
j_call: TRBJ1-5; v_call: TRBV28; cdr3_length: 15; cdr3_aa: CASSLAAPVGNPQHF
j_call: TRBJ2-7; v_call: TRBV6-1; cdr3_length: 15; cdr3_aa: CASRATRDGSYEQYF
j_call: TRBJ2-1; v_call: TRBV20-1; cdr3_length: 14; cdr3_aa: CSARSPSGSPEQFF
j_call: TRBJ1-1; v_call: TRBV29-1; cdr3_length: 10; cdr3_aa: CSGQNTEAFF
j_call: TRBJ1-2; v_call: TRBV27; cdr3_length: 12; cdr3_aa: CASSTQGYGYTF
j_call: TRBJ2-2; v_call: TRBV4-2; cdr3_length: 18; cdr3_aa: CASSQLFRGTRSPGELFF
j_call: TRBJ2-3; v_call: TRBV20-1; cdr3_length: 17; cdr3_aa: CSARDQGLAASTDTQYF
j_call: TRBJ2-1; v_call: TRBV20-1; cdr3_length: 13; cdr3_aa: CSACDLADNEQFF
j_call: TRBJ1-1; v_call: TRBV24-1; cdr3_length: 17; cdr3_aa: CATRDRESSGASTEAFF
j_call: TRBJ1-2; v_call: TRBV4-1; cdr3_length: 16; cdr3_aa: CASSRPLRGLGYGHTF
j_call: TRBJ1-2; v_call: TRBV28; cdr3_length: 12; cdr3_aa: CASSLSGGGHTF
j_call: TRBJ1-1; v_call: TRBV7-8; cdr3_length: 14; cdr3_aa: CASSLGTGNNEAFF
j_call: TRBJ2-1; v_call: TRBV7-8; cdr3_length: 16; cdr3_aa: CASSPPDSPPGDEQFF
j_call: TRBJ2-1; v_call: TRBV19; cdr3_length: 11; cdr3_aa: CASSSYNEQFF
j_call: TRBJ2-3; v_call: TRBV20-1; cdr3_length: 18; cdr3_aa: CSAGVETSGRRGADTQYF
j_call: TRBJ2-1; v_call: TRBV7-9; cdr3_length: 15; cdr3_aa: CASSLAQSTYNEQFF
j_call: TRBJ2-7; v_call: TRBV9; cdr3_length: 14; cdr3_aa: CASPSVGQTYEQYF
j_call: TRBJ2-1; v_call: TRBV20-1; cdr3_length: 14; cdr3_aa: CSGVWESSYNEQFF
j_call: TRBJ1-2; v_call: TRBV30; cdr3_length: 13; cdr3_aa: CAWSRNQGSGYTF
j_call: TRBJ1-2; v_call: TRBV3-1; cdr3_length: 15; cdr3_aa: CASNQGQGADYGYTF
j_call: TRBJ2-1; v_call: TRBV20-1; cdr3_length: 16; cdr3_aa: CSARDSGSHTSGEQFF
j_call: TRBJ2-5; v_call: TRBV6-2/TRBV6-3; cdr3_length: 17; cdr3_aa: CASTTKTSGSPGETQYF
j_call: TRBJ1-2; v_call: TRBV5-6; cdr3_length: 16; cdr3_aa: CASSSTGSGQTYGYTF
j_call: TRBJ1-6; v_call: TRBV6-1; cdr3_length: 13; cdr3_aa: CASSDREDSPLHF
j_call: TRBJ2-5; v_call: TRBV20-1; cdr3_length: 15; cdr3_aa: CSAFSGTGASETQYF
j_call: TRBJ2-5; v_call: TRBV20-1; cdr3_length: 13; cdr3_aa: CSASGDNGETQYF